The sequence of this T cell receptor beta chain was determined in a study of shared T cell receptors in the human thymus. This clone occurred a few times. Generated by immunoSEQ multiplex PCR, the TCRdb table keeps only in-frame clones and is missing some. Of over 450,000 clones in the sample, around 78% were seen once. Trimming took off 3 bases at V and 0 bases at J, with 14 bases between the two ends. The CDR3 covers 16 residues. Germline V lookup: CDR1 SGHRS, CDR2 YFSETQ. These data also featured in a second study, about human thymus T cells. As that report states: Thymus tissue for the work was resected from patients undergoing corrective heart surgery. Use of V and J genes seemed skewed within the thymic and blood repertoires. The related literature has documented a marked overlap of thymic repertoires among unrelated individuals.

Sequenced: thymocytes. V and J are TRBV5-1 and TRBJ2-3, with D tentatively TRBD2 (6 bases). This receptor was obtained from a boy under two years old with a congenital heart defect. CDR3 in DNA: TGCGCCAGCAGCTGCGGGGAGATCTCTAGCACAGATACGCAGTATTTT. Translation gives CASSCGEISSTDTQYF.